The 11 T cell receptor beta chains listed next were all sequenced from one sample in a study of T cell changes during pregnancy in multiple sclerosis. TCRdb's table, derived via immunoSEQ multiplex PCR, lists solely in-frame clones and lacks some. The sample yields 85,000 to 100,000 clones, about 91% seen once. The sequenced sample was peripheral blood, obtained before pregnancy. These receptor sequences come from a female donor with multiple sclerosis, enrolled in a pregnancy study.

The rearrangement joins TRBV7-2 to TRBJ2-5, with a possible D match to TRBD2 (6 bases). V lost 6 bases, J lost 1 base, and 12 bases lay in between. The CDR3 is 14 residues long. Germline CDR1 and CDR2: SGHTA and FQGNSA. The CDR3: CASRGAGRQETQYF. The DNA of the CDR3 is TGTGCCAGCAGAGGAGCGGGCCGCCAAGAGACCCAGTACTTC.

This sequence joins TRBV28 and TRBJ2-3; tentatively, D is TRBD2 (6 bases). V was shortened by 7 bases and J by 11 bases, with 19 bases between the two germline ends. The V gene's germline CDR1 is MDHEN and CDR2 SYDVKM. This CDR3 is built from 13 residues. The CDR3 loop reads CASILGLGGKQYF. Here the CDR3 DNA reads TGTGCCAGCATCCTGGGCCTCGGGGGTAAGCAGTATTTT.

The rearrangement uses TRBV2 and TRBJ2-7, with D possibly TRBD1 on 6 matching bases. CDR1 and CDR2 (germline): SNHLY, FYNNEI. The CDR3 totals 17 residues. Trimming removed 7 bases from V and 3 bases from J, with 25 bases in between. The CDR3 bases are TGTGCCAGCACTCAACGGTCCAGGGGCCTTCGAAACTACGAGCAGTACTTC. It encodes CASTQRSRGLRNYEQYF.

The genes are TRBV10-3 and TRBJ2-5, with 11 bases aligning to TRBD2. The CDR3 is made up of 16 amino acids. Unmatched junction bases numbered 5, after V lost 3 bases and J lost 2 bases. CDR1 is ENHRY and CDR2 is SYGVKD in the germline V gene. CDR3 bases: TGTGCCATCAGTGACTCTAGCGGGGGGAGACAAGAGACCCAGTACTTC. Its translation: CAISDSSGGRQETQYF.

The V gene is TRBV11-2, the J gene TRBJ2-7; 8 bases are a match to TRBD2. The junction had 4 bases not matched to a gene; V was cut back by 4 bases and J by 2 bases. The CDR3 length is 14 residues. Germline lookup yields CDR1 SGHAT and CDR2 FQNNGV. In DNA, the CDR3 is TGTGCCAGCAGCTACCCGGGGGGGCCCTACGAGCAGTACTTC. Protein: CASSYPGGPYEQYF.

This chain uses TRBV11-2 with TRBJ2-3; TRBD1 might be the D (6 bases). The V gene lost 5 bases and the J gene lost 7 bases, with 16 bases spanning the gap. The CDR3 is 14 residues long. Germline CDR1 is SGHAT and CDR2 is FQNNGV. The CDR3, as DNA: TGTGCCAGCAGCCCCCGACAGGAGGTTTATACGCAGTATTTT. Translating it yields CASSPRQEVYTQYF.

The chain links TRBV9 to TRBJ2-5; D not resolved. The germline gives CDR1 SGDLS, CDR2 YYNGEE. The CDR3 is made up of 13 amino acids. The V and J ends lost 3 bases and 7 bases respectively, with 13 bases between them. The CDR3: CASSALGAGTQYF. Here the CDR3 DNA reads TGTGCCAGCAGCGCTTTAGGAGCCGGGACCCAGTACTTC.

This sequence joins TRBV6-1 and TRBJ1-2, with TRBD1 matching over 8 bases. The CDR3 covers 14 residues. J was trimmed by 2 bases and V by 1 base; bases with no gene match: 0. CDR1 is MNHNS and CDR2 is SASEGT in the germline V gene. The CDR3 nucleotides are TGTGCCAGCAGTGAAGGGACAGGGAACTATGGCTACACCTTC. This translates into CASSEGTGNYGYTF.

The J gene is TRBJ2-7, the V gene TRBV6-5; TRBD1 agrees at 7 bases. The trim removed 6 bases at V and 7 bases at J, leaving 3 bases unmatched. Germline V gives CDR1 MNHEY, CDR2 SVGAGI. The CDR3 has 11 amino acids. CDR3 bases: TGTGCCAGCAGCCGGGACAGAGAGCAGTACTTC. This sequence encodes CASSRDREQYF.

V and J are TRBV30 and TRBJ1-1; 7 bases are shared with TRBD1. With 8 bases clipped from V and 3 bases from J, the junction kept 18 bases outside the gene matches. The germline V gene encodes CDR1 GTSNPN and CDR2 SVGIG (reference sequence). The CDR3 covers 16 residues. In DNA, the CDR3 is TGTGCCGCGTGGGGGGCAGGGGGTTGGTATGACACTGAAGCTTTCTTT. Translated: CAAWGAGGWYDTEAFF.

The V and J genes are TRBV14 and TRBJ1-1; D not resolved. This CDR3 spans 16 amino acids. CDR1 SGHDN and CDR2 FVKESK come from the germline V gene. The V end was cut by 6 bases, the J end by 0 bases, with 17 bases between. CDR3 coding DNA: TGTGCCAGCAGACAACTCTATGCGGGGATGAACACTGAAGCTTTCTTT. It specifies CASRQLYAGMNTEAFF.